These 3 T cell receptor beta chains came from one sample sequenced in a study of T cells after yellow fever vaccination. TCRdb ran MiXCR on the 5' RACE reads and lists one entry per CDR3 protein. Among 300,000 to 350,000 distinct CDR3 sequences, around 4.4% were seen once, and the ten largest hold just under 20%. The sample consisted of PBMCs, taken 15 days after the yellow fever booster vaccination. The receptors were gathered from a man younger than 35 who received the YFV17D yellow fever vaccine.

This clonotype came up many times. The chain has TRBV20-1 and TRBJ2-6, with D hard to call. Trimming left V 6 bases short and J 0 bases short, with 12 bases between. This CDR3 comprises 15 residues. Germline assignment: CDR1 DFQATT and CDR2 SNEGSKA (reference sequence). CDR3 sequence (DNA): TGCAGTGCCGCTGAGTACCCCTCTGGGGCCAACGTCCTGACTTTC. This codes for CSAAEYPSGANVLTF.

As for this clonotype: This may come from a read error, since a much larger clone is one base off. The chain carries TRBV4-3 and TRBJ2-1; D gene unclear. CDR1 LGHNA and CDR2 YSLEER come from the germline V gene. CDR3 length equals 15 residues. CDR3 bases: TGCGCCAGCAGCCAGGGGTTACTCTTATCCAATGAGCTGTTCTTC. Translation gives CASSQGLLLSNELFF.

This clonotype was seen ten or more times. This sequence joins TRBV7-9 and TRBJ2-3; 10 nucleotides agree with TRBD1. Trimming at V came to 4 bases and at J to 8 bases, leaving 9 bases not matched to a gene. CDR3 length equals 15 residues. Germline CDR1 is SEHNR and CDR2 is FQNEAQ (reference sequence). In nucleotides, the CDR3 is TGTGCCAGCAGCTCCGACAGGGGGCCCATTGGTACGCAGTATTTT. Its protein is CASSSDRGPIGTQYF.